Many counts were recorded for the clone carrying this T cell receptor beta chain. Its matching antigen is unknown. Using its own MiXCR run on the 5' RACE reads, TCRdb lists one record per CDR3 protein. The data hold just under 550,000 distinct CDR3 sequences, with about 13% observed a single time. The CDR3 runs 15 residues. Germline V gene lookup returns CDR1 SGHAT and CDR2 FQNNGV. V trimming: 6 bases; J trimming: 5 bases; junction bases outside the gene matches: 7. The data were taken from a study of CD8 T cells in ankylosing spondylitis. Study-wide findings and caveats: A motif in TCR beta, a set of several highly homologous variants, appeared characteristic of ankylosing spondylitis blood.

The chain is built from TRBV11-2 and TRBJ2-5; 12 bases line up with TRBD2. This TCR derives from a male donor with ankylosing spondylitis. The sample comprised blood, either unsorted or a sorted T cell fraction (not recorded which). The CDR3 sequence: CASSLGTSGSETQYF. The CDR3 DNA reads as TGTGCCAGCAGTTTGGGGACTAGCGGGTCGGAGACCCAGTACTTC.